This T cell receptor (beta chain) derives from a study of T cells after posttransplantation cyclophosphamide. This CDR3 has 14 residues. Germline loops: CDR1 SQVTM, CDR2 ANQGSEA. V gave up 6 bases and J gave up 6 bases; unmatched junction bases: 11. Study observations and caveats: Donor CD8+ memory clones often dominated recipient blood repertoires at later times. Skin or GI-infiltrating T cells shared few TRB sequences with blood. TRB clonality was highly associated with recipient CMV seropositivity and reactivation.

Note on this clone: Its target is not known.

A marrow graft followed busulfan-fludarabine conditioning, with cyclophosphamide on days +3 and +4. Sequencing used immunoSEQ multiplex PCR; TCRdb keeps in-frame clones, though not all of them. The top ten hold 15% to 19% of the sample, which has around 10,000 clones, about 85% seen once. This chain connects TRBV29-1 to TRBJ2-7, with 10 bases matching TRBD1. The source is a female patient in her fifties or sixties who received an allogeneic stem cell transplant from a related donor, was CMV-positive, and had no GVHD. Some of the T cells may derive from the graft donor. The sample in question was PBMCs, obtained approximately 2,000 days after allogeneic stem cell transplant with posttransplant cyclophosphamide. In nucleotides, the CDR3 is TGCAGCGTCGTTGGGGGGACAGGGGTAACCGAGCAGTACTTC. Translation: CSVVGGTGVTEQYF.